This TCR beta chain was found in a study of blood T cell repertoires in COVID-19 (dated by TCRdb to the early 2020s). Some background on the complete study: Samples covering the acute and convalescent phases of COVID-19 were provided by collaborators in the United States, Italy and Spain. Samples were obtained from the ongoing ImmuneRACE study (first 160 participants) and from roughly 1,300 subjects provided by 6 global collaborators. The sample metadata nearly always contained a de-identified subject ID, COVID-19 status, age in years and sex. The repertoires were made available in a free public database intended to serve as a resource for research on the immune response to SARS-CoV-2. Where available, HLA class I and class II types were taken from metadata supplied by the sample provider and were not determined by assay-based typing. Subjects who had been exposed to COVID-19, were actively infected with it, or had recovered from it provided the deeply sampled blood TCRbeta repertoires that made up the dataset. The prospective study material was composed of cDNA or gDNA derived from T cells, B-cell-depleted T cells, or PBMCs. Points the paper makes about the study in general: Clinical and demographic metadata were provided uncurated, with the amount varying by source and participant.

This clone was detected only once. Its antigen is not yet known. It has no much larger one-base neighbor in the sample; base qualities were not kept. TCRbeta CDR3 regions were amplified from genomic DNA using the immunoSEQ Assay, a bias-controlled multiplex PCR. Regarding the original processing steps: The number of nucleated cells in each sample was estimated by amplification of reference gene primers within the assay. To quantify the absolute abundance of each unique TCRbeta CDR3 rearrangement, sequence reads were collapsed and filtered. For each sample, productive Simpson clonality was calculated as the square root of Simpson's diversity index across productive rearrangements. TCRdb holds this immuneACCESS table with in-frame rearrangements only. Some clones are missing; in checked studies, unresolved V genes explain under half, and the rest has no known cause. Clone size and the V and J calls come from that table; the DNA yielded D and trimming. The sample table contains 300,000 to 500,000 clones; only one count was recorded for roughly 88% of them. The top ten clones comprise approximately 0.96% of the sample.

Participants in the prospective study were enrolled through a virtual design, were aged about 18 to 100 years, and lived in 20 to 30 United States geographic areas. In the prospective study, cohorts were assigned on the basis of participant-reported clinical history obtained from a screening survey and a study questionnaire. Mobile phlebotomists in the prospective study collected whole blood, serum and a nasopharyngeal or oropharyngeal swab from every participant. Prospective study participants could optionally give additional blood draws and questionnaires over an approximately two-month period. Blood samples from the prospective study were shipped frozen or at room temperature prior to DNA extraction. Sequencing was carried out using PBMCs or T cells enriched from blood (not recorded which). The sequence was obtained from a woman aged 25 to 39 with acute COVID-19.

The CDR3 protein sequence reads: CASSFGQGKSNQPQHF. The DNA sequence is given as TGTGCCAGCAGTTTCGGACAGGGTAAGAGCAATCAGCCCCAGCATTTT. The sequence links TRBV27 to TRBJ1-5; TRBD1 matches 8 bases in the middle. Clipping removes 3 bases from V and 1 base from J, with 5 as the unmatched junction base count. Taken from the germline V gene (reference sequence), the CDR1 and CDR2 loops are MNHEY and SMNVEV. From cysteine to phenylalanine, the CDR3 is 16 amino acids long. Kept here is only the CDR3 DNA, which spans 48 bases and is read in frame from base 1.